This T cell receptor (beta chain) was profiled in a study of CDR3 diversity in severe acne. The CDR3 has 16 amino acids. The germline CDR1 and CDR2 sequences are LGHNA and YNFKEQ. The germline V and J ends were trimmed by 5 bases and 3 bases, with 18 bases remaining between them. At least ten counts were recorded for this clonotype. TCRdb re-analysed the PCR reads in MiXCR, keeping a single row per CDR3 protein. The sample shows about 97,000 distinct CDR3 sequences, under 60% of them seen only once. The TCR sequence derives from a male donor with acne. Sequences were obtained from blood. The rearrangement uses TRBV4-2 and TRBJ2-3, with D perhaps matching TRBD1 or TRBD2 (5 bases each). The CDR3 loop reads CASSVPGTAGTDTQYF. DNA of the CDR3: TGTGCCAGCAGCGTTCCCGGGACGGCAGGGACAGATACGCAGTATTTT.